This T cell receptor (beta chain) was sequenced for a study of T cell responses to AZD1222 COVID-19 vaccine. Study findings and constraints: The study found vaccine-associated CD4 TCRs spanning spike, dominant at 160-218 and 743-854. Unmutated variant regions reportedly attract nearly half of all spike-specific TCRs. Clonal diversity may have been underestimated, and the donors were mostly white British, with more females than males.

Points on this clone: The antigen is not known.

Sequencing used immunoSEQ multiplex PCR; TCRdb keeps in-frame clones, though not all of them. The sample lists 60,000 to 75,000 clones; about 80% were seen once. Per germline, CDR1 SGDLS and CDR2 YYNGEE. The length of the CDR3 is 20 residues. The trim removed 4 bases at V and 0 bases at J, leaving 14 bases unmatched. The rearrangement uses TRBV9 and TRBJ1-5, with 12 positions matching TRBD1. This specimen consisted of peripheral blood, obtained 28 days after the second AZD1222 dose. This sequence was found in an adult who received the AZD1222 COVID-19 vaccine. The CDR3 sequence: CASSPRPGQGALDSNQPQHF. CDR3 bases: TGTGCCAGCAGCCCAAGACCGGGACAGGGGGCGTTGGATAGCAATCAGCCCCAGCATTTT.